A selection of T cell receptor beta chains follows, all from one sample in a study of blood T cell repertoires in COVID-19. Assay used: immunoSEQ multiplex PCR; TCRdb lists only in-frame clones, some missing. The sample has hundreds of thousands of clones; about 85% are singletons. What was sequenced was peripheral blood. The receptors originated from a man younger than 30 with active or convalescent COVID-19. Each CDR3 is given with its conserved first and last residue. The D gene is left open where the match is weak. Some rows have no size entry. The others give once, few or many, or a class for an expanded clone.

j_gene | v_gene | abundance | d_gene | CDR3aa | CDR3nt
TRBJ2-5 | TRBV2 | . | . | CASSSQGWEETQYF | TGTGCCAGCAGTTCCCAGGGGTGGGAAGAGACCCAGTACTTC
TRBJ2-1 | TRBV29-1 | . | . | CSVEGRFDMDRNNEQFF | TGCAGCGTTGAAGGGAGATTCGACATGGACAGAAACAATGAGCAGTTCTTC
TRBJ2-1 | TRBV4-3 | . | . | CASSQARIYNEQFF | TGCGCCAGCAGCCAAGCGCGGATTTACAATGAGCAGTTCTTC
TRBJ2-3 | TRBV19 | . | . | CASSSDFSGITDTQYF | TGTGCCAGTAGTAGCGACTTTAGCGGAATCACAGATACGCAGTATTTT
TRBJ2-5 | TRBV19 | . | . | CASSEQGGGETQYF | TGTGCCAGTAGCGAACAGGGTGGGGGAGAGACCCAGTACTTC
TRBJ1-2 | TRBV29-1 | . | . | CSVVVGGSYGYTF | TGCAGCGTTGTCGTGGGAGGGTCCTATGGCTACACCTTC
TRBJ1-2 | TRBV5-6 | . | TRBD1 | CASSLAGGSYGYTF | TGTGCCAGCAGCTTGGCAGGGGGGTCCTATGGCTACACCTTC
TRBJ1-1 | TRBV9 | . | TRBD1 | CASSIRQGGASEAFF | TGTGCCAGCAGCATTAGACAGGGTGGTGCATCTGAAGCTTTCTTT
TRBJ2-1 | TRBV28 | . | TRBD1 | CASSPAGTGLFF | TGTGCCAGCAGTCCGGCCGGGACAGGGCTGTTCTTC
TRBJ2-7 | TRBV7-6 | . | . | CASSLQERGTYEQYF | TGTGCCAGCAGCTTACAGGAGAGAGGGACCTACGAGCAGTACTTC
TRBJ2-1 | TRBV5-1 | . | TRBD2 | CASSLGLADYNEQFF | TGCGCCAGCAGCTTAGGACTAGCGGACTACAATGAGCAGTTCTTC
TRBJ2-7 | TRBV19 | . | TRBD2 | CASSDPGGGSSYEQYF | TGTGCCAGTAGTGACCCCGGGGGGGGTTCCTCCTACGAGCAGTACTTC
TRBJ1-1 | TRBV24-1 | . | . | CATSDLLGASNTEAFF | TGTGCCACCAGTGATCTCTTGGGGGCGAGTAACACTGAAGCTTTCTTT
TRBJ2-5 | TRBV4-2 | . | . | CASSQGLQETQYF | TGTGCCAGCAGCCAAGGACTACAAGAGACCCAGTACTTC
TRBJ1-1 | TRBV29-1 | once | . | CSVIWGENTEAFF | TGCAGCGTTATCTGGGGCGAAAACACTGAAGCTTTCTTT
TRBJ2-3 | TRBV18 | . | TRBD1 | CASSLTGGTDTQYF | TGTGCCAGCTCACTCACAGGGGGCACAGATACGCAGTATTTT
TRBJ1-2 | TRBV7-2 | . | . | CASSISANYGYTF | TGTGCCAGCAGCATTTCAGCTAACTATGGCTACACCTTC
TRBJ2-1 | TRBV4-3 | . | TRBD1 | CASSPTGVDEQFF | TGCGCCAGCAGCCCGACAGGGGTCGATGAGCAGTTCTTC
TRBJ1-1 | TRBV30 | . | . | CAWSRGGETEAFF | TGTGCCTGGAGTAGGGGCGGGGAAACTGAAGCTTTCTTT
TRBJ2-7 | TRBV5-1 | . | . | CASSLQGMGSYEQYF | TGCGCCAGCAGCTTGCAGGGGATGGGATCGTACGAGCAGTACTTC
TRBJ2-7 | TRBV29-1 | . | TRBD1 | CSVNLLDRGQDVQYF | TGCAGCGTTAACCTGTTGGACAGGGGACAGGATGTGCAGTACTTC
TRBJ1-5 | TRBV30 | . | . | CAWSDGRDQPQHF | TGTGCCTGGAGTGATGGGAGGGATCAGCCCCAGCATTTT
TRBJ2-7 | TRBV19 | . | . | CASATAYEQYF | TGTGCCAGTGCTACAGCCTACGAGCAGTACTTC